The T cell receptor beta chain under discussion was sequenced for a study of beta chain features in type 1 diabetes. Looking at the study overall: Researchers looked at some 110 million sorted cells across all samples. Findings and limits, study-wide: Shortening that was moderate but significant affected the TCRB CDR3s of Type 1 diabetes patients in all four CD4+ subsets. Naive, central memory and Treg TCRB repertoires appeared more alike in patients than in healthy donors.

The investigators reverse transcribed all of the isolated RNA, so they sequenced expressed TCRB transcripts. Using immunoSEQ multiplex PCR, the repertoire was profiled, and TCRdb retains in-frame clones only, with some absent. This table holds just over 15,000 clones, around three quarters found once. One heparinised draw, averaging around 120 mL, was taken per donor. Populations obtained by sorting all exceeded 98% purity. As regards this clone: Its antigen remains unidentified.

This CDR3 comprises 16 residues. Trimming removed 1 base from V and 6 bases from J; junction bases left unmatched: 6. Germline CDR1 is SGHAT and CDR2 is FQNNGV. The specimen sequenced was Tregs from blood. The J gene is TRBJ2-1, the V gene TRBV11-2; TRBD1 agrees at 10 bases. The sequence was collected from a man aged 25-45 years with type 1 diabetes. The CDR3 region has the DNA TGTGCCAGCAGCTTAGGTGGTGGGACAGGGGTCAATGAGCAGTTCTTC. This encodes CASSLGGGTGVNEQFF.